The 3 T cell receptor beta chains listed next were all sequenced from one sample in a study of CD8+ T cells in alopecia areata. RNA was extracted and reverse transcribed into cDNA as the sequencing template. Produced via immunoSEQ multiplex PCR; TCRdb's table is partial and in-frame only. Counted here are about 97,000 clones, around 45% occurring once; the ten biggest clones make up about 1.2%. Sequencing was performed on CD4+ T cells sorted from blood. These receptors were collected from a human donor with alopecia areata.

The chain is built from TRBV29-1 and TRBJ2-5, with 8 nucleotides matching TRBD1. J was trimmed by 6 bases and V by 3 bases; bases with no gene match: 12. Germline loops: CDR1 SQVTM, CDR2 ANQGSEA. This CDR3 is 15 amino acids long. The CDR3 DNA reads TGCAGCGTTGAGTTGAACGCGGACAGGGTTAAGACCCAGTACTTC. It yields the protein CSVELNADRVKTQYF.

The chain links TRBV29-1 to TRBJ2-1; D might be TRBD1 (6 bases). The CDR3 extends over 14 amino acids. Germline-derived CDR1 and CDR2 are SQVTM and ANQGSEA. V was clipped by 3 bases and J by 4 bases, with 13 bases between them. CDR3 sequence (DNA): TGCAGCGTTGATGGCAGGGGCGCTTACAATGAGCAGTTCTTC. Translating gives CSVDGRGAYNEQFF.

This clone was detected a few times. The rearrangement links TRBV6-6 to TRBJ2-5, with TRBD1 matching over 7 bases. Germline trimming cut 6 bases from V and 1 base from J; bases unmatched to any gene: 8. Germline V gene sequence: CDR1 MNHNY, CDR2 SVGAGI (reference sequence). The CDR3 is made up of 15 amino acids. Written as DNA, the CDR3 is TGTGCCAGCAGGTCCCTACGGGACAGCCAAGAGACCCAGTACTTC. Protein product: CASRSLRDSQETQYF.